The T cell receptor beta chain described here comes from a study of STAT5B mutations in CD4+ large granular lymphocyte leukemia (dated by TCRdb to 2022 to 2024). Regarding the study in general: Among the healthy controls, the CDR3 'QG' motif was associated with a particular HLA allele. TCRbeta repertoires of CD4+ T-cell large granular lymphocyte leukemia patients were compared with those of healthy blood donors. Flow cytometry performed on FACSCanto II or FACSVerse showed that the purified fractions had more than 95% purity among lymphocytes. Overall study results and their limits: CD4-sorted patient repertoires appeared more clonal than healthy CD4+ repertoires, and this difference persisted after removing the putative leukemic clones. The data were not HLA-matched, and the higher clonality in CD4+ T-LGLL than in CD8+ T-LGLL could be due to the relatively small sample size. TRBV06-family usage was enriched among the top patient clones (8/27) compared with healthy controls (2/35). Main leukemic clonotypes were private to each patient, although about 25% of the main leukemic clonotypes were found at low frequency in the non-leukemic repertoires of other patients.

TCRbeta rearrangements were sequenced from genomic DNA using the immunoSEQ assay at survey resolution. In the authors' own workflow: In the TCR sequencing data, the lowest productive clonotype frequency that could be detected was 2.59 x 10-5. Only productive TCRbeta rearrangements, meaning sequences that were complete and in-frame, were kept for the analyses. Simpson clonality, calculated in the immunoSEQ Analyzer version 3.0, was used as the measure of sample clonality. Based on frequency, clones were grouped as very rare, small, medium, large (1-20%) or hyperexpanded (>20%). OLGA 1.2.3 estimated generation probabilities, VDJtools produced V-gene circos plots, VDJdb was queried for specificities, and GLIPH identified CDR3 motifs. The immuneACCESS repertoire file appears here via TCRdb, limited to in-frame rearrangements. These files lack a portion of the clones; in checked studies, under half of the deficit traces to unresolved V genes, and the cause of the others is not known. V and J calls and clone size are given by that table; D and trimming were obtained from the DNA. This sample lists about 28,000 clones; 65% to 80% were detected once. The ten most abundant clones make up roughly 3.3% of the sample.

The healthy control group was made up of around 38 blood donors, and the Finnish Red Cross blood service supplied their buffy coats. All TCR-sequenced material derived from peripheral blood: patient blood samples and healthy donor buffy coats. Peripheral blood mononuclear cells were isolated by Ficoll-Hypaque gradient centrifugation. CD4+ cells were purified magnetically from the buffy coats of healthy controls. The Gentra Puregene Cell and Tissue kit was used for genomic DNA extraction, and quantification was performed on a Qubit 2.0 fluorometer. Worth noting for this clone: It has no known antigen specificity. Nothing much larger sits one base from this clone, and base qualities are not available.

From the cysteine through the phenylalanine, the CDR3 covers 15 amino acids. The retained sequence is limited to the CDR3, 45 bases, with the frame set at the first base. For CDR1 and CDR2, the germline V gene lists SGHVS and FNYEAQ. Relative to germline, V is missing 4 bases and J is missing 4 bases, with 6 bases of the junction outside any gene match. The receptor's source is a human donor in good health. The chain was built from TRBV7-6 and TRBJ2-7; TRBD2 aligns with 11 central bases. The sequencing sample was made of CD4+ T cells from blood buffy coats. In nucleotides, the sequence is TGTGCCAGCAGCTCTCCGGGACTAGCGGCTTACGAGCAGTACTTC. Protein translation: CASSSPGLAAYEQYF.